The rows below give T cell receptor beta chains drawn from one sample of a study of cytomegalovirus exposure and HLA in healthy donors. Using immunoSEQ multiplex PCR, the repertoire was profiled, and TCRdb retains in-frame clones only, with some absent. The sample includes around 150,000 clones, roughly 70% of them seen just once. The sample comprised PBMCs. The receptor source for this set is a woman aged 40 to 55 in good health and CMV-seropositive. Each CDR3 is given without its conserved first and last residue.

j_call v_call cdr3_aa
TRBJ1-1 TRBV7-9 ASSLGTVNTEAF
TRBJ1-2 TRBV28 ASSRGQGASYGYT
TRBJ2-5 TRBV19 ASSLRGGQETQY
TRBJ2-5 TRBV7-2 ASSLPRQFQETQY
TRBJ1-5 TRBV4-3 ASSQDQGQPQH
TRBJ2-1 TRBV9 ASSVSPTGGNEQF
TRBJ2-2 TRBV6-5 ASRTTGANTGELF
TRBJ1-3 TRBV5-1 ASNIDRVRGNTIY
TRBJ1-1 TRBV2 ASSGGTGNTEAF
TRBJ2-2 TRBV7-8 ASSFYRLPNTGELF
TRBJ2-5 TRBV2 ASSGTSGPQY
TRBJ1-4 TRBV4-3 ASSHGDSNEKLF
TRBJ1-1 TRBV11-2 ASSTGLNTEAF
TRBJ2-5 TRBV6-5 ASSPGQGRQY
TRBJ1-5 TRBV15 ATSRDRGSNQPQH
TRBJ1-2 TRBV29-1 SVGAGQGARGYT
TRBJ2-1 TRBV9 ASSVGVAGSSYNEQF
TRBJ2-3 TRBV25-1 ASSVQGADTQY
TRBJ2-7 TRBV7-8 ASSWNLGLADSYEQY
TRBJ2-2 TRBV19 ASSNTGTNTGELF